This TCR beta chain originates from a study of patients and donors after allogeneic stem cell transplantation (TCRdb year 2020). As for this clonotype: Its antigen is currently not known. No qualities accompany the bases; no much larger clone lies one base away.

The library was obtained by RT-PCR. The sequencer was a NextSeq 550. The raw public reads went through TCRdb reprocessing: fastp at Q25, MiXCR clone calling, in-frame beta chains kept. One record per CDR3 amino acid sequence lists the most common genes and DNA. This sample holds about 960,000 distinct CDR3 sequences; approximately 18% were observed only once. The ten largest clones take up 5% to 6.5% of the sample. From its cysteine to its phenylalanine, the CDR3 spans 13 amino acids. The sequence is cut down to CDR3 DNA, 39 bases in frame from base 1. CDR1 and CDR2 (LNHDA, SQIVND) derive from the germline V gene (reference sequence). At the junction V is shortened by 8 bases and J by 0 bases, with 9 bases in between.

Sequenced material: blood, either unsorted or a sorted T cell fraction (not recorded which). The rearranged segments are TRBV19 and TRBJ2-3; no D gene is confidently identified. This TCR derives from a human donor who was either an allogeneic HSCT recipient or a stem cell or donor lymphocyte infusion donor (not recorded which). It is not recorded whose cells these are; they may come from a transplant donor. The CDR3 protein sequence reads: CASRIESTDTQYF. The DNA is TGTGCCAGTCGAATTGAAAGCACAGATACGCAGTATTTT.